These 21 T cell receptor beta chains share one sample of origin, sequenced in a study of Graves' ophthalmopathy and Graves' hyperthyroidism. TCR beta CDR3 amplification used RNA transcripts. HTBI-primed RT-PCR formed the first round, and a multiplex PCR formed the second. In TCRdb, the multiplex PCR reads were re-called with MiXCR into one record per CDR3 protein. The repertoire holds about 340,000 distinct CDR3 sequences, with about a sixth as singletons. Material: peripheral blood. These receptors all stem from an adult man with Graves' ophthalmopathy.

The chain uses TRBV6-2 or TRBV6-3 and TRBJ1-3, with a tentative D call TRBD1 (5 bases). CDR1 is MNHEY, CDR2 SVGEGT, per germline. This CDR3 is 18 amino acids long. V was trimmed by 1 base and J by 8 bases, leaving 24 bases between them. CDR3 region: CASSYYDTGTDPLDTIYF. The CDR3 DNA is TGTGCCAGCAGTTACTATGATACCGGGACGGACCCATTGGACACCATATATTTT.

This clonotype was seen many times. CDR3 bases: TGTGCCAGCAGCGTCTGGACGGATACCGGGGAGCTGTTTTTT. Translation: CASSVWTDTGELFF. V and J are TRBV7-2 and TRBJ2-2; D gene ambiguous. CDR1 is SGHTA, CDR2 FQGNSA, per germline. V was trimmed by 5 bases and J by 5 bases, leaving 12 bases between them. The CDR3 extends over 14 amino acids.

The V and J genes are TRBV19 and TRBJ2-2; D not resolved. The CDR3 consists of 14 residues. Germline CDR1 LNHDA, CDR2 SQIVND (reference sequence). Between the trimmed V and J ends, which lost 2 bases and 0 bases, there was a span of 4 bases. Here the CDR3 DNA reads TGTGCCAGTAGTATACTGGCGAACACCGGGGAGCTGTTTTTT. Protein product: CASSILANTGELFF.

At least ten counts were recorded for this clonotype. The chain carries TRBV7-3 and TRBJ2-7; 10 bases are a match to TRBD2. Germline CDR1 and CDR2: SGHTA and FQGTGA. The CDR3 has 19 residues. Trimming at V came to 0 bases and at J to 5 bases, leaving 16 bases not matched to a gene. CDR3 protein: CASSLTSLGSGLATHEQYF. The DNA for the CDR3 is TGTGCCAGCAGCTTAACTTCGTTGGGCTCGGGACTAGCGACGCACGAGCAGTACTTC.

This clonotype was counted ten times or more. This chain connects TRBV10-3 to TRBJ2-7; D may be TRBD1 or TRBD2 (5 bases each). Germline V gene sequence: CDR1 ENHRY, CDR2 SYGVKD. Trimming took off 0 bases at V and 2 bases at J, with 17 bases between the two ends. CDR3 length: 17 residues. The CDR3 coding sequence is TGTGCCATCAGTGAGTCAGGGGACGGCTTCGGTACCTACGAGCAGTACTTC. Translated, it gives CAISESGDGFGTYEQYF.

The chain joins TRBV30 to TRBJ1-1; D gene ambiguous. Germline V gene data show CDR1 as GTSNPN and CDR2 as SVGIG (reference sequence). This CDR3 is 13 amino acids long. Between the trimmed V and J ends, which lost 4 bases and 0 bases, there was a span of 9 bases. DNA for the CDR3: TGTGCCTGGACCCGGGTCATGAACACTGAAGCTTTCTTT. It specifies CAWTRVMNTEAFF.

This clonotype was detected many times. This chain joins TRBV7-2 and TRBJ1-1; a weak D match, TRBD1 (5 bases). The CDR3 has 15 amino acids. Deletions cut 4 bases from V and 4 bases from J, with 16 bases between. Germline CDR1 is SGHTA and CDR2 is FQGNSA. CDR3 bases: TGTGCCAGCAGCTGGCGACAGAGCGGTGGCACTGAAGCTTTCTTT. Translating gives CASSWRQSGGTEAFF.

This clonotype was found many times. The V gene is TRBV30, the J gene TRBJ2-6, with D hard to call. V was pared by 4 bases and J by 4 bases, with 8 bases between. Germline V gene data show CDR1 as GTSNPN and CDR2 as SVGIG (reference sequence). There are 13 residues in the CDR3. The CDR3 DNA sequence: TGTGCCTGGACTCCGGCCGGGGCCAACGTCCTGACTTTC. Protein product: CAWTPAGANVLTF.

This clonotype was seen at least ten times. The chain links TRBV6-2 or TRBV6-3 to TRBJ1-5, with D unclear. CDR3 length: 16 residues. V was clipped by 4 bases and J by 0 bases, with 13 bases between them. CDR1 MNHEY and CDR2 SVGEGT come from the germline V gene. In DNA, the CDR3 is TGTGCCAGCAGTTCTCTCCACGACGGTAGCAATCAGCCCCAGCATTTT. This translates into CASSSLHDGSNQPQHF.

This clonotype was observed many times. The chain joins TRBV12-3 or TRBV12-4 to TRBJ1-1; no firm D call. The CDR3 loop spans 15 amino acids. V was trimmed by 1 base and J by 0 bases, leaving 9 bases between them. CDR3 region: CASSLDSIVNTEAFF. For the CDR3, the DNA is TGTGCCAGCAGTTTAGACAGCATCGTGAACACTGAAGCTTTCTTT.

This clonotype appeared many times. The chain uses TRBV12-3 or TRBV12-4 and TRBJ1-2; the D gene is possibly TRBD1 (5 bases). CDR3 length: 14 residues. Deletions cut 7 bases from V and 4 bases from J, with 16 bases between. The CDR3: CASTGGGQSYGYTF. Written as DNA, the CDR3 is TGTGCCAGCACCGGGGGTGGACAAAGCTATGGCTACACCTTC.

The chain employs TRBV6-1 and TRBJ2-2; perhaps TRBD1 as D (6 bases). The V gene lost 9 bases and the J gene lost 0 bases, with 14 bases spanning the gap. The CDR3 length is 15 residues. Germline V gives CDR1 MNHNS, CDR2 SASEGT. CDR3 in amino acids: CASSKWTANTGELFF. The CDR3 DNA reads TGTGCCAGTTCGAAATGGACAGCGAACACCGGGGAGCTGTTTTTT.

This clonotype has only a few counts. This chain joins TRBV3-1 and TRBJ1-1, with 7 bases identical to TRBD1. Germline V CDR1 and CDR2: LGHDT, YNNKEL (reference sequence). Losses at the gene ends were 4 bases for V and 6 bases for J; bases not matched to a gene: 8. This CDR3 comprises 14 residues. The CDR3 bases are TGTGCCAGCAGCCGCAGGGGGAATAGCGCTGAAGCTTTCTTT. It is translated as CASSRRGNSAEAFF.

The J gene is TRBJ1-1, the V gene TRBV6-2 or TRBV6-3; 8 bases are shared with TRBD1. The CDR3 is 15 amino acids. With 4 bases clipped from V and 2 bases from J, the junction kept 6 bases outside the gene matches. Germline CDR1 and CDR2: MNHEY and SVGEGT. The CDR3 here is CASSLGQAYNTEAFF. The DNA for the CDR3 is TGTGCCAGCAGTTTGGGACAGGCCTACAACACTGAAGCTTTCTTT.

This clonotype appeared many times. The J gene is TRBJ2-7, the V gene TRBV5-1, with D tentatively TRBD1 or TRBD2 (5 bases each). The germline V gene encodes CDR1 SGHRS and CDR2 YFSETQ. The CDR3 loop spans 17 amino acids. V gave up 1 base and J gave up 2 bases, with 19 bases separating them. In DNA form, the CDR3 reads TGCGCCAGCAGCTTGACCCTGGTGGGGGACCTAACCTACGAGCAGTACTTC. Encoded protein: CASSLTLVGDLTYEQYF. Variable domain in full (rest from reference TRBV5-1 and TRBJ2-7): KAGVTQTPRYLIKTRGQQVTLSCSPISGHRSVSWYQQTPGQGLQFLFEYFSETQRNKGNFPGRFSGRQFSNSRSEMNVSTLELGDSALYLCASSLTLVGDLTYEQYFGPGTRLTVT.

This clonotype was counted ten times or more. The chain links TRBV29-1 to TRBJ1-2; 8 nucleotides line up with TRBD1. The CDR3 is 14 amino acids. Germline CDR1 reads SQVTM; CDR2 reads ANQGSEA. Trimming at V came to 7 bases and at J to 3 bases, leaving 10 bases not matched to a gene. CDR3 DNA: TGCAGCGCGGGTGACAGGGGTATTCACTATGGCTACACCTTC. Translating it yields CSAGDRGIHYGYTF.

This clonotype was observed at least ten times. This chain joins TRBV7-2 and TRBJ2-5; 11 bases fit TRBD2. The CDR3 has 15 residues. Germline-derived CDR1 and CDR2 are SGHTA and FQGNSA. The trim removed 2 bases at V and 4 bases at J, leaving 3 bases unmatched. The CDR3 spells CASSLPLAGGETQYF. The CDR3 DNA reads as TGTGCCAGCAGCTTACCCCTAGCGGGGGGAGAGACCCAGTACTTC.

This clonotype occurred many times. V and J are TRBV7-8 and TRBJ2-7; TRBD2 is a possible D gene (6 bases). This CDR3 is built from 13 residues. V gave up 4 bases and J gave up 7 bases, with 14 bases separating them. Germline V gives CDR1 SGHVS, CDR2 FQNEAQ. DNA of the CDR3: TGTGCCAGCAGCTACGCCACGGAGGGTGAGCAGTACTTC. It translates to CASSYATEGEQYF.

This clonotype was picked up many times. An end of the junction does not agree with germline; a read error may underlie this. The chain recombines TRBV11-2 with TRBJ1-4; 7 bases map to TRBD1. The CDR3 is 15 amino acids. The V gene's germline CDR1 is SGHAT and CDR2 FQNNGV. CDR3 sequence: CASSAEGATNEKLSF. The CDR3 DNA reads TGTGCCAGCAGCGCCGAGGGGGCAACTAATGAAAAACTGTCTTTT.

The V gene is TRBV20-1, the J gene TRBJ2-7; 9 bases are a match to TRBD2. Trimming cost V 4 bases and J 4 bases; bases outside gene matches: 14. CDR1 DFQATT and CDR2 SNEGSKA come from the germline V gene (reference sequence). The CDR3 loop spans 16 amino acids. CDR3 in amino acids: CSATVVAGEITYEQYF. Here the CDR3 DNA reads TGCAGTGCTACGGTGGTAGCGGGAGAGATCACGTACGAGCAGTACTTC.

In its sample, this clonotype was seen many times. Here the CDR3 DNA reads TGCGCCAGCAGCTTGGTGGGGACAGGGTTCCAAGAGACCCAGTACTTC. Its translation: CASSLVGTGFQETQYF. The chain joins TRBV5-1 to TRBJ2-5; 9 nucleotides align to TRBD1. The germline CDR1 and CDR2 sequences are SGHRS and YFSETQ. This CDR3 is 16 amino acids long. The J segment lost 1 base and the V segment lost 0 bases, leaving 4 bases of the junction unmatched.